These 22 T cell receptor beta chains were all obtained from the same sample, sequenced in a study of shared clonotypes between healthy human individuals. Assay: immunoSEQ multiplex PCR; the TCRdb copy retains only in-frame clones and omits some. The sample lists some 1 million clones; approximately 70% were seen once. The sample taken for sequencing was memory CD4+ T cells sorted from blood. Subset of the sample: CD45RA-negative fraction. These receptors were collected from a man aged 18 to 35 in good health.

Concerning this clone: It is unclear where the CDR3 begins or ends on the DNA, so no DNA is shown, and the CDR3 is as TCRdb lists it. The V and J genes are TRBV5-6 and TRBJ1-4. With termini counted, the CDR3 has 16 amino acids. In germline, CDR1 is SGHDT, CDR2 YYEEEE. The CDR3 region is CASSLFFGPGNEKLFF.

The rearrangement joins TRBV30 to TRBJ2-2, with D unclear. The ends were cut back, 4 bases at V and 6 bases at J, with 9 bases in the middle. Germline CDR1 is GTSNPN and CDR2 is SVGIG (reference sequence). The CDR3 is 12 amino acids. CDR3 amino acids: CAWTVISGELFF. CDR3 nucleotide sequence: TGTGCCTGGACAGTTATCTCCGGGGAGCTGTTTTTT.

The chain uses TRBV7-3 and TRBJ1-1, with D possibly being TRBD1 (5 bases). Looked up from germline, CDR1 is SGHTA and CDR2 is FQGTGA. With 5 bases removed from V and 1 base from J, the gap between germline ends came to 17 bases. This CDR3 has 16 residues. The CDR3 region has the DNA TGTGCCAGCAGCCCCCGCGCATCGGGGCGGAACACTGAAGCTTTCTTT. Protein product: CASSPRASGRNTEAFF.

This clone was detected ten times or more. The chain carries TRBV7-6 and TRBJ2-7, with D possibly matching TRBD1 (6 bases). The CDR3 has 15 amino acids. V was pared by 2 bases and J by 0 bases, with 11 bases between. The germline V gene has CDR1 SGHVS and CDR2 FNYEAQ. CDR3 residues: CASSLYAGDSYEQYF. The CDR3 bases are TGTGCCAGCAGCTTATACGCAGGGGACTCCTACGAGCAGTACTTC.

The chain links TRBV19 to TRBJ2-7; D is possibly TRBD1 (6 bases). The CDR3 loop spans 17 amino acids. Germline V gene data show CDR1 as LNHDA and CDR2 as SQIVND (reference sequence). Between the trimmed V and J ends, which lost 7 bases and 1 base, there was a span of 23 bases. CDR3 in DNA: TGTGCCAGTACCCCTCAGGTCGTGGGGGCAGGTTCCTACGAGCAGTACTTC. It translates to CASTPQVVGAGSYEQYF.

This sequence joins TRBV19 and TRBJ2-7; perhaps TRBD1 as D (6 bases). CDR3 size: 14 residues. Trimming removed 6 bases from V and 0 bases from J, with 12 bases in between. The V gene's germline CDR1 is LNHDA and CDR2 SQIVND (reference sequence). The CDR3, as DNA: TGTGCCAGTAGCAGGACAGTCCCCTCCTACGAGCAGTACTTC. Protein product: CASSRTVPSYEQYF.

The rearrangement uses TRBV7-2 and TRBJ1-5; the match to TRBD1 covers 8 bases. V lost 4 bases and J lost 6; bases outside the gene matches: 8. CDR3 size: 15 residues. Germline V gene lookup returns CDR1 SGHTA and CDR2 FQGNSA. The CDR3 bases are TGTGCCAGCAGCTCCGGACAGGGCCAAGTTCAGCCCCAGCATTTT. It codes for CASSSGQGQVQPQHF.

The CDR3 DNA sequence: TGTGCCAGCAGCTTGAGCGGGAGTCGCTCAGGGAGCTACGAGCAGTACTTC. Translating gives CASSLSGSRSGSYEQYF. The J gene is TRBJ2-7, the V gene TRBV5-4; 8 bases line up with TRBD2. The germline CDR1 and CDR2 sequences are SGHNT and YYREEE (reference sequence). The CDR3 is 17 amino acids. Germline trimming cut 1 base from V and 3 bases from J; bases unmatched to any gene: 12.

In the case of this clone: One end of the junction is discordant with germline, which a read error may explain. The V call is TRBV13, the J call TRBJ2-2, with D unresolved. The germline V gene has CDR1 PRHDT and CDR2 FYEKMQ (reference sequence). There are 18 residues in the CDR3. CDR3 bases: TGTGCCAGCAGCCTAGGCCCCCCCGGACCTGGGAACACCGGGGAGCTGTTTTTT. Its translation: CASSLGPPGPGNTGELFF. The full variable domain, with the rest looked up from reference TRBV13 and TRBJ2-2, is AAGVIQSPRHLIKEKRETATLKCYPIPRHDTVYWYQQGPGQDPQFLISFYEKMQSDKGSIPDRFSAQQFSDYHSELNMSSLELGDSALYFCASSLGPPGPGNTGELFFGEGSRLTVL.

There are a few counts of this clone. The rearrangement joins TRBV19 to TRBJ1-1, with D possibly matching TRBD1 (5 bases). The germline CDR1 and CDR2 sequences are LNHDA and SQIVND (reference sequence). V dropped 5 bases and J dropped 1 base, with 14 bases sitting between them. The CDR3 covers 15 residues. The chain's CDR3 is CASSALSRGNTEAFF. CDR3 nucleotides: TGTGCCAGTAGTGCACTAAGTAGGGGGAACACTGAAGCTTTCTTT.

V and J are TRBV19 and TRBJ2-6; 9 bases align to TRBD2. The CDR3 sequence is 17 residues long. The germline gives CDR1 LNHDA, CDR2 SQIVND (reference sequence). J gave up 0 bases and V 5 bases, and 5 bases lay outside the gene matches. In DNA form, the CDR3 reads TGTGCCAGTAGTGAGGGCGGGAGGGCCTCTGGGGCCAACGTCCTGACTTTC. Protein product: CASSEGGRASGANVLTF.

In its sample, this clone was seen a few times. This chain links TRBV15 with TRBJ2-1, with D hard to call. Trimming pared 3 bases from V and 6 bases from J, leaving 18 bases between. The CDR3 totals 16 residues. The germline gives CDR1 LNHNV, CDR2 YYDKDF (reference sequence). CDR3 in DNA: TGTGCCACCAGCAGGCTCCGAGATACTACGCCCAATGAGCAGTTCTTC. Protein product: CATSRLRDTTPNEQFF.

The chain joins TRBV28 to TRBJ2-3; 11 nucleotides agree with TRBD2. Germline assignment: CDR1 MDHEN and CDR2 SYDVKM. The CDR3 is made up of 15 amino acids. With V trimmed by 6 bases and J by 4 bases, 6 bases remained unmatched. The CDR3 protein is CASSGSGGAADTQYF. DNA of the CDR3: TGTGCCAGCAGCGGTAGCGGGGGGGCCGCAGATACGCAGTATTTT.

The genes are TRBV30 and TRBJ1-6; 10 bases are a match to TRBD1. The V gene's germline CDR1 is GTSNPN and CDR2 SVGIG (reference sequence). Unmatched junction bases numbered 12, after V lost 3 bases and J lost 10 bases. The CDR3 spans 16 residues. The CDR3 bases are TGTGCCTGGAGCCTTCTTGCCGGGACAGGGGTCTCACCCCTCCACTTT. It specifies CAWSLLAGTGVSPLHF. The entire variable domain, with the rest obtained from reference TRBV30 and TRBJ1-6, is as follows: SQTIHQWPATLVQPVGSPLSLECTVEGTSNPNLYWYRQAAGRGLQLLFYSVGIGQISSEVPQNLSASRPQDRQFILSSKKLLLSDSGFYLCAWSLLAGTGVSPLHFGNGTRLTVT.

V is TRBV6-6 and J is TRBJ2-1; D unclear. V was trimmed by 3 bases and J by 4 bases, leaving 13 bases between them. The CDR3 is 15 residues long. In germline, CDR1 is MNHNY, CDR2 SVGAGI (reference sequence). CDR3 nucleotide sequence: TGTGCCAGCAGTTATGAACGGGCCCTATACAATGAGCAGTTCTTC. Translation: CASSYERALYNEQFF.

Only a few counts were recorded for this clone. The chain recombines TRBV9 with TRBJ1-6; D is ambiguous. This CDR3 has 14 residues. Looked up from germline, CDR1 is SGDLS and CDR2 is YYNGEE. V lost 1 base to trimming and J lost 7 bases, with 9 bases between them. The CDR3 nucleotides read TGTGCCAGCAGCGTATGGGTGTCCAATTCACCCCTCCACTTT. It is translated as CASSVWVSNSPLHF.

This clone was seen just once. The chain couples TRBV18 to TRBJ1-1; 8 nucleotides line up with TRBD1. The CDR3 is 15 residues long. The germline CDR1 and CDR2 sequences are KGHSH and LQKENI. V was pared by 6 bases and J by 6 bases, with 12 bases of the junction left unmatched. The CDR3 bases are TGTGCCAGCTCGCCCCAAACGACAGGGGCTTCTGAAGCTTTCTTT. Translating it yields CASSPQTTGASEAFF.

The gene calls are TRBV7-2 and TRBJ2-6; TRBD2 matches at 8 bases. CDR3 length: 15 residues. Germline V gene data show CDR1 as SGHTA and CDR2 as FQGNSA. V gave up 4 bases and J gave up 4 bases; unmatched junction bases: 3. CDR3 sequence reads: CASSSRGGGANVLTF. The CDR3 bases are TGTGCCAGCAGCTCCCGGGGGGGAGGGGCCAACGTCCTGACTTTC.

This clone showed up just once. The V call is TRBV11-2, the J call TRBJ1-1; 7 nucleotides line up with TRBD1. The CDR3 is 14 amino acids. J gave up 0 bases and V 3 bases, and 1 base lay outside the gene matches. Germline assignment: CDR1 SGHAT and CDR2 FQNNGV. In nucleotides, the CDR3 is TGTGCCAGCAGCTTCGGGACAGTGAACACTGAAGCTTTCTTT. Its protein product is CASSFGTVNTEAFF.

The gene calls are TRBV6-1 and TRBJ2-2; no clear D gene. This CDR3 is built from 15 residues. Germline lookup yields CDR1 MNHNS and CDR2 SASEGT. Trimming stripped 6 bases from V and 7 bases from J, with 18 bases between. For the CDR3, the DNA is TGTGCCAGCAGGTCCGTACCTGTAGGTGTCGGGGAGCTGTTTTTT. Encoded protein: CASRSVPVGVGELFF.

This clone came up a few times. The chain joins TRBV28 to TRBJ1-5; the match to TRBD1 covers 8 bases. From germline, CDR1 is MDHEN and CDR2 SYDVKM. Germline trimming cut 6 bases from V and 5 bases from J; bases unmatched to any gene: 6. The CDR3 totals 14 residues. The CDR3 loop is CASRGTGGYQPQHF. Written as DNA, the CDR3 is TGTGCCAGCAGGGGGACAGGAGGTTATCAGCCCCAGCATTTT.

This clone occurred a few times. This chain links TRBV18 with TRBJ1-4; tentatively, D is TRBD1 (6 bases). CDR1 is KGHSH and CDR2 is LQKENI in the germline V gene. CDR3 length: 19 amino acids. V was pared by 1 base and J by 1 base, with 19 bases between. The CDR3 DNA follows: TGTGCCAGCTCACCACAGAGGGGGGACGACTCCGGAACTAATGAAAAACTGTTTTTT. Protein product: CASSPQRGDDSGTNEKLFF.